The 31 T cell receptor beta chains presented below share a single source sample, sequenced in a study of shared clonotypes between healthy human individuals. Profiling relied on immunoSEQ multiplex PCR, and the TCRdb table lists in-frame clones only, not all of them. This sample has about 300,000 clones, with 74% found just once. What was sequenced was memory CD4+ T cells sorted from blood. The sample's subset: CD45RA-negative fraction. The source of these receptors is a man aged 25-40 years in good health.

CDR3 protein: CASSSSQGQGSNEQFF. CDR3 DNA sequence: TGTGCCAGCAGCTCGTCACAGGGACAGGGTTCTAATGAGCAGTTCTTC. J is TRBJ2-1 and V is TRBV4-2; 9 positions agree with TRBD1. Germline CDR1 is LGHNA and CDR2 is YNFKEQ. The CDR3 runs 16 residues. V dropped 5 bases and J dropped 7; count of bases not matched to a gene: 12.

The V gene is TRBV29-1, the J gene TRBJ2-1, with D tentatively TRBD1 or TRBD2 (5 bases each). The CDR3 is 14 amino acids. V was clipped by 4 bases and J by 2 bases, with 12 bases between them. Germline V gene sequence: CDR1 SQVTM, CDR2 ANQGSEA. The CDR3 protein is CSVARDRTYNEQFF. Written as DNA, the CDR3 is TGCAGCGTTGCTAGGGACCGAACCTACAATGAGCAGTTCTTC.

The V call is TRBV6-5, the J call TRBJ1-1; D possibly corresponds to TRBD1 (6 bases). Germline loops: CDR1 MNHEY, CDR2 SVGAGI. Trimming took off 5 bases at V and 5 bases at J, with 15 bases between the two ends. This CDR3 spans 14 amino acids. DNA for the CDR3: TGTGCCAGCAGTACAGGGATGGGTCGAACTGAAGCTTTCTTT. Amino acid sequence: CASSTGMGRTEAFF.

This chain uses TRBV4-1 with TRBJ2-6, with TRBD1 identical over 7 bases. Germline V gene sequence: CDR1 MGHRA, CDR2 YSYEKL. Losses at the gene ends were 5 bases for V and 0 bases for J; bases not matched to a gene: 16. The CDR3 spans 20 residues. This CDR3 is CASSFRAGDRDPSGANVLTF. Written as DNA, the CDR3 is TGCGCCAGCAGCTTTCGGGCCGGAGACAGGGACCCCTCTGGGGCCAACGTCCTGACTTTC.

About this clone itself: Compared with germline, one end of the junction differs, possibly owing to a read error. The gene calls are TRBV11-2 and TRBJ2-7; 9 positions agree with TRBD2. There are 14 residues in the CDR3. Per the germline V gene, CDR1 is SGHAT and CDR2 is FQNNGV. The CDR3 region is CASSLAGAFYEQYF. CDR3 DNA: TGTGCCAGCAGTTTAGCGGGAGCGTTCTACGAGCAGTACTTC. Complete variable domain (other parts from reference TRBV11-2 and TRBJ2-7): EAGVAQSPRYKIIEKRQSVAFWCNPISGHATLYWYQQILGQGPKLLIQFQNNGVVDDSQLPKDRFSAERLKGVDSTLKIQPAKLEDSAVYLCASSLAGAFYEQYFGPGTRLTVT.

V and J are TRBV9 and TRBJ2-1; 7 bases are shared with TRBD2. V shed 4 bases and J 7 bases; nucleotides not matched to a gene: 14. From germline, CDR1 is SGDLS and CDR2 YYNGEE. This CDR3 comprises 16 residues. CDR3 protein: CASSLTLPGAGNEQFF. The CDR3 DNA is TGTGCCAGCAGCTTAACCCTCCCGGGAGCGGGGAATGAGCAGTTCTTC.

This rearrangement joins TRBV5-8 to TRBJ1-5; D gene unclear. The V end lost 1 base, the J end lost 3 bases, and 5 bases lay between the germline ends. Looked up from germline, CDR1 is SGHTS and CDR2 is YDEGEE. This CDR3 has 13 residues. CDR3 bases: TGTGCCAGCAGCTTGTACAACAATCAGCCCCAGCATTTT. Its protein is CASSLYNNQPQHF.

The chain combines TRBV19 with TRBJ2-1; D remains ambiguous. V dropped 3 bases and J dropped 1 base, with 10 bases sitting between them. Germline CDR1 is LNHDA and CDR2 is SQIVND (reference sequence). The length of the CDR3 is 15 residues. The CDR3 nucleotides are TGTGCCAGTAGTATTCTGACTGGGTCCTACAATGAGCAGTTCTTC. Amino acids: CASSILTGSYNEQFF.

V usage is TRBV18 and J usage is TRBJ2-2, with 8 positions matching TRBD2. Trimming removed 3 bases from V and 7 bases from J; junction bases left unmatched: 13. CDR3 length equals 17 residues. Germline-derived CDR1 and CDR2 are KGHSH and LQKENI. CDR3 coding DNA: TGTGCCAGCTCACCTACCAGACTAGCGCCCGGCAGCGGGGAGCTGTTTTTT. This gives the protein CASSPTRLAPGSGELFF.

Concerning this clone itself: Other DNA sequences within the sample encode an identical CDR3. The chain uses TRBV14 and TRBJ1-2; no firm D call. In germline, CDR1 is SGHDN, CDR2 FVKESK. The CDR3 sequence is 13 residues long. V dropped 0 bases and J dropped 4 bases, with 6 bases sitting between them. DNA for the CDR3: TGTGCCAGCAGCCAAGATGCAGTCTATGGCTACACCTTC. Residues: CASSQDAVYGYTF.

CDR3 region: CASKGGSQETQYF. The CDR3 nucleotides are TGTGCCAGCAAGGGGGGGAGCCAAGAGACCCAGTACTTC. V is TRBV2 and J is TRBJ2-5, with D tentatively TRBD2 (7 bases). The V and J ends lost 7 bases and 1 base respectively, with 10 bases between them. CDR1 SNHLY and CDR2 FYNNEI come from the germline V gene. The CDR3 has 13 amino acids.

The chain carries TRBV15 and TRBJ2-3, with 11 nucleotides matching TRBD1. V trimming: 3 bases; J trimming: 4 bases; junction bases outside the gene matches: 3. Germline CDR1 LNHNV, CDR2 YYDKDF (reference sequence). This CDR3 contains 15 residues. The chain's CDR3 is CATSSGTGGSDTQYF. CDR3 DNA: TGTGCCACCAGCAGTGGGACAGGGGGTTCAGATACGCAGTATTTT. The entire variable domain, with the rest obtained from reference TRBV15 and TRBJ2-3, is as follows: DAMVIQNPRYQVTQFGKPVTLSCSQTLNHNVMYWYQQKSSQAPKLLFHYYDKDFNNEADTPDNFQSRRPNTSFCFLDIRSPGLGDTAMYLCATSSGTGGSDTQYFGPGTRLTVL.

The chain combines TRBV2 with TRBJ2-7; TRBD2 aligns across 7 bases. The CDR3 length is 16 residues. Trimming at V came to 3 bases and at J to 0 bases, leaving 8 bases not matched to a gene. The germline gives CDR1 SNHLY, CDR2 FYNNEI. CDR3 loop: CASSERGRASSYEQYF. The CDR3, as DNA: TGTGCCAGCAGTGAGAGAGGGAGGGCGAGCTCCTACGAGCAGTACTTC.

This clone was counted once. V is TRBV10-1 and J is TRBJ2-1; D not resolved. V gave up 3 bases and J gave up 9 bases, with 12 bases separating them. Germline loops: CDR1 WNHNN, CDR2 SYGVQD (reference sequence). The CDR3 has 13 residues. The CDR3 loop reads CASSDMRLAEQFF. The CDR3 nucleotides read TGCGCCAGCAGTGACATGAGGCTGGCTGAGCAGTTCTTC.

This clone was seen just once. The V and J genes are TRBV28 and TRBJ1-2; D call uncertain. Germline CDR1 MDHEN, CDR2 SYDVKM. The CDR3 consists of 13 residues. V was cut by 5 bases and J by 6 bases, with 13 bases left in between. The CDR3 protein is CASSGRMIDGYTF. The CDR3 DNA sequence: TGTGCCAGCAGTGGACGGATGATTGATGGCTACACCTTC.

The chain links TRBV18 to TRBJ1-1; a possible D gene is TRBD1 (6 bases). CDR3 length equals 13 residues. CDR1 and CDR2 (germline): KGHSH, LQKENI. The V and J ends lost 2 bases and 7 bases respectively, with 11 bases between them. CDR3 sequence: CASSPGTKGEAFF. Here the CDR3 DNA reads TGTGCCAGCTCACCAGGGACAAAGGGTGAAGCTTTCTTT. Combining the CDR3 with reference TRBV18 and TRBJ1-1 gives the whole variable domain NAGVMQNPRHLVRRRGQEARLRCSPMKGHSHVYWYRQLPEEGLKFMVYLQKENIIDESGMPKERFSAEFPKEGPSILRIQQVVRGDSAAYFCASSPGTKGEAFFGQGTRLTVV.

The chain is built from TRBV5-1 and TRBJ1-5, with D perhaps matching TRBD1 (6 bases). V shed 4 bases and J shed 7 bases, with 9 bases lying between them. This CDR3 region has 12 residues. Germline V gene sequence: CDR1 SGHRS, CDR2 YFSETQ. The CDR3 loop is CASSLTGQPQHF. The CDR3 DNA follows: TGCGCCAGCAGCCTGACAGGACAGCCCCAGCATTTT.

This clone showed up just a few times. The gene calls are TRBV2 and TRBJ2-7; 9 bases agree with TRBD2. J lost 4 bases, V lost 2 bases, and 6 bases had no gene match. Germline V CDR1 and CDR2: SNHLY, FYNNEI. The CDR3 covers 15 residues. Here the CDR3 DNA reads TGTGCCAGCAGTGAACAGACTAGCGGTACTTACGAGCAGTACTTC. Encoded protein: CASSEQTSGTYEQYF.

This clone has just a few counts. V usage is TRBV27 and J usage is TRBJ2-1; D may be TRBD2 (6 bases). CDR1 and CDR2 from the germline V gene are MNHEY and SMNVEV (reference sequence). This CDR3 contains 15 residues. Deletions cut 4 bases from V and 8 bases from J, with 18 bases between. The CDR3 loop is CASSSLGGRGHEQFF. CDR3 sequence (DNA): TGTGCCAGCAGTTCATTGGGAGGTCGTGGCCATGAGCAGTTCTTC.

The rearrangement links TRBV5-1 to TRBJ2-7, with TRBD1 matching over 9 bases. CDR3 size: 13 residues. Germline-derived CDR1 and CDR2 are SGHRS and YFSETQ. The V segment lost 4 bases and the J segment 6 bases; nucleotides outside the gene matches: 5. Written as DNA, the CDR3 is TGCGCCAGCAGCACGGGACAGGGCTTCGAGCAGTACTTC. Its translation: CASSTGQGFEQYF.

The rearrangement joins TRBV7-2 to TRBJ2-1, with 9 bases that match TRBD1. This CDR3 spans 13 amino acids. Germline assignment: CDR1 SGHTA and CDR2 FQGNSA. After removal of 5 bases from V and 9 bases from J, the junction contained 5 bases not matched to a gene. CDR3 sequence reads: CASSRDRVGEQFF. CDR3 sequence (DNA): TGTGCCAGCAGCCGGGACAGGGTAGGTGAGCAGTTCTTC.

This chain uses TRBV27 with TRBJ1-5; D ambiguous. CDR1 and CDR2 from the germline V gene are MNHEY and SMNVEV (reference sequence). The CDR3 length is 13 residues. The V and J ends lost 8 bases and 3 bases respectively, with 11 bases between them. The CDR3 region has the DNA TGTGCCAGCGCTCACAGCTACAATCAGCCCCAGCATTTT. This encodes CASAHSYNQPQHF.

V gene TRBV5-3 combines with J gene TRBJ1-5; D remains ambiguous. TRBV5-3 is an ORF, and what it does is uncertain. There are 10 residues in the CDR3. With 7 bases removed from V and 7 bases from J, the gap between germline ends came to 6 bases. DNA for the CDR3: TGTGCCAGACTAGAACAGCCCCAGCATTTT. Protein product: CARLEQPQHF.

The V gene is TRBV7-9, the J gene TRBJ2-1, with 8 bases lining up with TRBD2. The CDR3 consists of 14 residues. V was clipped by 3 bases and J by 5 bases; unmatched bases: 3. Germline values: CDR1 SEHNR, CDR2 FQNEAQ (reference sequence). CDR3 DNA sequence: TGTGCCAGCAGCTTCGAGCGGGAGAACAATGAGCAGTTCTTC. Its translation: CASSFERENNEQFF.

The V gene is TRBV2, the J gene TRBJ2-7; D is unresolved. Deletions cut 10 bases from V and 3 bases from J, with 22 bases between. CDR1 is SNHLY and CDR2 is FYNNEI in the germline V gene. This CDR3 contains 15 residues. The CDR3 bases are TGTGCCACCAAAATTGATCTAGATATGGACTACGAGCAGTACTTC. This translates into CATKIDLDMDYEQYF.

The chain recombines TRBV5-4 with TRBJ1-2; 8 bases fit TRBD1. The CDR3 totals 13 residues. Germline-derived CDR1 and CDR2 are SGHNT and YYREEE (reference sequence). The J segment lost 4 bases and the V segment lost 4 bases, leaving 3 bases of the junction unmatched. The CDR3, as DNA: TGTGCCAGCAGCCAGGGACAGGTCTATGGCTACACCTTC. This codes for CASSQGQVYGYTF.

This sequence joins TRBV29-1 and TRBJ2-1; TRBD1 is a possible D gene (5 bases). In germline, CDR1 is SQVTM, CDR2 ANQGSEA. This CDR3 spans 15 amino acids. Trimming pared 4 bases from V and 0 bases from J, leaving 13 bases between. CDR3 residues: CSVVGLGLSYNEQFF. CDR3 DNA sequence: TGCAGCGTTGTTGGTTTGGGGCTCTCCTACAATGAGCAGTTCTTC.

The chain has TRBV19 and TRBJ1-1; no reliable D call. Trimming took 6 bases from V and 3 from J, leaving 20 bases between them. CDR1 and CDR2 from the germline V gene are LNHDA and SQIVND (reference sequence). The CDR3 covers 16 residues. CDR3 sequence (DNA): TGTGCCAGTAGCATGATTCATTTGATAAGGGACACTGAAGCTTTCTTT. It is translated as CASSMIHLIRDTEAFF.

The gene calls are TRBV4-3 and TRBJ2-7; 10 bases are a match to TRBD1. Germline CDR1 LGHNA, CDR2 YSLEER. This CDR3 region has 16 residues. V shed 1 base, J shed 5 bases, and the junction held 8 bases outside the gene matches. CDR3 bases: TGCGCCAGCAGCCAAGTGCGGGGACAGGGGTACCACGAGCAGTACTTC. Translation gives CASSQVRGQGYHEQYF.

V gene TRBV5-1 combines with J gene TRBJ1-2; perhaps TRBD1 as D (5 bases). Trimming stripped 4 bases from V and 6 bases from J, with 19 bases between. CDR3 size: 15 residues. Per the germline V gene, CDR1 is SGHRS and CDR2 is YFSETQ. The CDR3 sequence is CASSPQGRREDGYTF. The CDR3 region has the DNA TGCGCCAGCAGCCCGCAGGGACGGCGCGAGGATGGCTACACCTTC.

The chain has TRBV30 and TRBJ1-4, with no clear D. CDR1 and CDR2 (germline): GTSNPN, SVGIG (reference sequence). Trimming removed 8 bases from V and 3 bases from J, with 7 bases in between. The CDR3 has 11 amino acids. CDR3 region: CAGGSNEKLFF. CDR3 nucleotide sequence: TGTGCCGGTGGATCTAATGAAAAACTGTTTTTT.